A single sample is the source of the 21 T cell receptor beta chains below, sequenced in a study of blood T cell repertoires in COVID-19. TCRdb keeps only in-frame clones here, not all; method: immunoSEQ multiplex PCR. The sample consists of 100,000 to 150,000 clones, 79% of them appearing once. Material: peripheral blood. The receptors stem from a man aged 40-49 years with active or convalescent COVID-19.

The V and J genes are TRBV28 and TRBJ2-2; the D gene is possibly TRBD1 (6 bases). Per the germline V gene, CDR1 is MDHEN and CDR2 is SYDVKM. The CDR3 runs 18 residues. Trimming cost V 5 bases and J 3 bases, with 22 bases left between them. CDR3 amino acids: CASSLRTAETKDTGELFF. As DNA, the CDR3 is TGTGCCAGCAGTCTGAGGACAGCGGAGACCAAAGACACCGGGGAGCTGTTTTTT.

The chain joins TRBV5-1 to TRBJ2-7; D gene ambiguous. This CDR3 is built from 14 residues. The V end lost 2 bases, the J end lost 3 bases, and 12 bases lay between the germline ends. Per the germline V gene, CDR1 is SGHRS and CDR2 is YFSETQ. This chain's CDR3 is CASSLAQPDYEQYF. CDR3 sequence (DNA): TGCGCCAGCAGCTTAGCACAGCCGGACTACGAGCAGTACTTC.

This clone came up a few times. The gene calls are TRBV7-2 and TRBJ2-1; 15 bases agree with TRBD2. V lost 8 bases and J lost 7; bases outside the gene matches: 3. The CDR3 spans 14 residues. From germline, CDR1 is SGHTA and CDR2 FQGNSA. CDR3 DNA: TGTGCCAGCGGACTAGCGGGAGGGTCTAATGAGCAGTTCTTC. Its protein product is CASGLAGGSNEQFF. The complete variable domain, with remaining parts taken from reference TRBV7-2 and TRBJ2-1, reads GAGVSQSPSNKVTEKGKDVELRCDPISGHTALYWYRQSLGQGLEFLIYFQGNSAPDKSGLPSDRFSAERTGGSVSTLTIQRTQQEDSAVYLCASGLAGGSNEQFFGPGTRLTVL.

The rearrangement joins TRBV6-1 to TRBJ2-1; the match to TRBD2 covers 8 bases. This CDR3 is built from 17 residues. Germline CDR1 reads MNHNS; CDR2 reads SASEGT. V lost 4 bases, J lost 0 bases, and 8 bases stayed unmatched. Written as DNA, the CDR3 is TGTGCCAGCAGTGCAATAGCGGGGTACAGCTCCTACAATGAGCAGTTCTTC. Translation gives CASSAIAGYSSYNEQFF.

V and J are TRBV9 and TRBJ1-1; D uncertain. Germline V lookup: CDR1 SGDLS, CDR2 YYNGEE. With 2 bases removed from V and 7 bases from J, the gap between germline ends came to 12 bases. This CDR3 region has 13 residues. The CDR3: CASSVTGAGEAFF. The CDR3 nucleotides are TGTGCCAGCAGCGTCACGGGAGCGGGTGAAGCTTTCTTT. Together with reference TRBV9 and TRBJ1-1, the CDR3 gives the full variable domain: DSGVTQTPKHLITATGQRVTLRCSPRSGDLSVYWYQQSLDQGLQFLIQYYNGEERAKGNILERFSAQQFPDLHSELNLSSLELGDSALYFCASSVTGAGEAFFGQGTRLTVV.

This clone was counted once. The V and J genes are TRBV2 and TRBJ1-2; no firm D call. CDR3 length: 13 amino acids. Trimming removed 6 bases from V and 0 bases from J, with 8 bases in between. CDR1 and CDR2 from the germline V gene are SNHLY and FYNNEI. The CDR3 region has the DNA TGTGCCAGCAGCCTTACTGCTAACTATGGCTACACCTTC. Its translation is CASSLTANYGYTF. The whole variable domain, remainder taken from reference TRBV2 and TRBJ1-2, is EPEVTQTPSHQVTQMGQEVILRCVPISNHLYFYWYRQILGQKVEFLVSFYNNEISEKSEIFDDQFSVERPDGSNFTLKIRSTKLEDSAMYFCASSLTANYGYTFGSGTRLTVV.

The J gene is TRBJ2-1, the V gene TRBV24-1, with a weak D call TRBD1 (7 bases). CDR1 and CDR2 from the germline V gene are KGHDR and SFDVKD. The CDR3 is 15 amino acids. Trimming pared 0 bases from V and 7 bases from J, leaving 12 bases between. The CDR3 spells CATSDLGAGQNEQFF. The CDR3 nucleotides read TGTGCCACCAGTGATTTGGGGGCGGGACAGAATGAGCAGTTCTTC.

This clone was counted once. One junction end does not reproduce the germline sequence, and a read error may be involved. The chain has TRBV6-5 and TRBJ1-5, with D possibly matching TRBD1 (6 bases). The germline CDR1 and CDR2 sequences are MNHEY and SVGAGI. This CDR3 is built from 13 residues. CDR3 region: CASRGGGKQPQHF. In DNA, the CDR3 is TGTGCCAGCAGGGGCGGGGGCAAGCAGCCCCAGCATTTT.

The chain employs TRBV7-2 and TRBJ2-5, with 7 bases matching TRBD1. Germline values: CDR1 SGHTA, CDR2 FQGNSA. The CDR3 contains 15 residues. V shed 5 bases and J 5 bases; nucleotides not matched to a gene: 11. The CDR3 DNA reads TGTGCCAGCAGCCCAACACAGGGGTTCTTTGAGACCCAGTACTTC. Amino acid sequence: CASSPTQGFFETQYF.

The chain uses TRBV18 and TRBJ2-5, with 10 positions matching TRBD1. After removal of 3 bases from V and 5 bases from J, the junction contained 0 bases not matched to a gene. Germline assignment: CDR1 KGHSH and CDR2 LQKENI. The CDR3 is 13 amino acids. CDR3 in amino acids: CASSPGQGETQYF. The CDR3 DNA follows: TGTGCCAGCTCACCGGGACAGGGGGAGACCCAGTACTTC.

This chain connects TRBV28 to TRBJ1-1, with D possibly TRBD1 on 6 matching bases. Trimming pared 7 bases from V and 7 bases from J, leaving 22 bases between. CDR1 and CDR2 (germline): MDHEN, SYDVKM. This CDR3 is built from 15 residues. The CDR3 spells CASILLGARGGEAFF. The DNA of the CDR3 is TGTGCCAGCATTCTCCTGGGGGCCCGAGGGGGTGAAGCTTTCTTT.

As concerns this clone: This CDR3 is also generated by other DNA sequences in the sample. Here the CDR3 DNA reads TGTGCCAGCAGCTTAGTAGGAGGAGAGACCCAGTACTTC. This sequence encodes CASSLVGGETQYF. The gene calls are TRBV7-2 and TRBJ2-5; possible D gene TRBD2, 5 bases. V was trimmed by 1 base and J by 4 bases, leaving 7 bases between them. Germline-derived CDR1 and CDR2 are SGHTA and FQGNSA. The CDR3 is 13 amino acids.

J is TRBJ2-7 and V is TRBV12-3 or TRBV12-4; 7 bases line up with TRBD2. Germline trimming cut 6 bases from V and 2 bases from J; bases unmatched to any gene: 4. The CDR3 has 13 residues. In nucleotides, the CDR3 is TGTGCCAGCAGCCTGGGACTAACCTACGAGCAGTACTTC. Its protein product is CASSLGLTYEQYF.

This chain uses TRBV6-1 with TRBJ2-3; 8 bases are shared with TRBD2. V lost 3 bases, J lost 4 bases, and 6 bases stayed unmatched. The CDR3 covers 15 residues. Germline CDR1 is MNHNS and CDR2 is SASEGT. The chain's CDR3 is CASSEGAGGADTQYF. In DNA form, the CDR3 reads TGTGCCAGCAGTGAGGGGGCGGGGGGAGCAGATACGCAGTATTTT.

V gene TRBV27 combines with J gene TRBJ2-7; TRBD2 is a possible D gene (5 bases). This CDR3 contains 12 residues. The V gene's germline CDR1 is MNHEY and CDR2 SMNVEV (reference sequence). Trimming removed 3 bases from V and 6 bases from J, with 9 bases in between. The DNA for the CDR3 is TGTGCCAGCAGTTTCTTGGGGAGCGAGCAGTACTTC. Residues: CASSFLGSEQYF.

This clone was observed a few times. The chain employs TRBV29-1 and TRBJ1-1; 8 bases are shared with TRBD1. Germline V CDR1 and CDR2: SQVTM, ANQGSEA. This CDR3 has 12 residues. J was trimmed by 10 bases and V by 5 bases; bases with no gene match: 9. The CDR3 coding sequence is TGCAGCGTTATCGACAGGGGTGCAGGAGCTTTCTTT. Translation gives CSVIDRGAGAFF.

V usage is TRBV7-3 and J usage is TRBJ2-2, with 9 bases lining up with TRBD2. The V gene's germline CDR1 is SGHTA and CDR2 FQGTGA. After removal of 3 bases from V and 6 bases from J, the junction contained 11 bases not matched to a gene. This CDR3 contains 17 residues. The CDR3 region has the DNA TGTGCCAGCAGCTTTGATGGTAGCGGGAGTATTTCCGGGGAGCTGTTTTTT. It yields the protein CASSFDGSGSISGELFF.

The rearrangement joins TRBV11-1 to TRBJ1-2; no definite D call. CDR1 and CDR2 (germline): SGHAT, FQDESV (reference sequence). Trimming pared 1 base from V and 8 bases from J, leaving 11 bases between. The length of the CDR3 is 13 residues. Here the CDR3 reads CASSLGAGRGYTF. For the CDR3, the DNA is TGTGCCAGCAGCTTAGGGGCAGGTCGAGGCTACACCTTC.

The V and J genes are TRBV27 and TRBJ1-6; perhaps TRBD1 as D (5 bases). This CDR3 has 16 residues. V lost 3 bases, J lost 0 bases, and 9 bases lay in between. Germline V CDR1 and CDR2: MNHEY, SMNVEV (reference sequence). This CDR3 is CASSLEGSSYNSPLHF. In nucleotides, the CDR3 is TGTGCCAGCAGTTTGGAGGGGAGCTCCTATAATTCACCCCTCCACTTT.

The rearrangement uses TRBV12-3 or TRBV12-4 and TRBJ2-7; 8 nucleotides agree with TRBD1. Trimming cost V 9 bases and J 1 base; bases outside gene matches: 5. The CDR3 sequence is 13 residues long. CDR3 region: CASIGQGSYEQYF. The CDR3 DNA reads TGTGCCAGTATCGGACAGGGTTCCTACGAGCAGTACTTC.

V usage is TRBV7-3 and J usage is TRBJ1-5; no reliable D call. Trimming took off 2 bases at V and 3 bases at J, with 5 bases between the two ends. Per the germline V gene, CDR1 is SGHTA and CDR2 is FQGTGA. The CDR3 has 13 amino acids. The CDR3: CASSLGLNQPQHF. CDR3 nucleotide sequence: TGTGCCAGCAGCTTAGGCCTCAATCAGCCCCAGCATTTT.